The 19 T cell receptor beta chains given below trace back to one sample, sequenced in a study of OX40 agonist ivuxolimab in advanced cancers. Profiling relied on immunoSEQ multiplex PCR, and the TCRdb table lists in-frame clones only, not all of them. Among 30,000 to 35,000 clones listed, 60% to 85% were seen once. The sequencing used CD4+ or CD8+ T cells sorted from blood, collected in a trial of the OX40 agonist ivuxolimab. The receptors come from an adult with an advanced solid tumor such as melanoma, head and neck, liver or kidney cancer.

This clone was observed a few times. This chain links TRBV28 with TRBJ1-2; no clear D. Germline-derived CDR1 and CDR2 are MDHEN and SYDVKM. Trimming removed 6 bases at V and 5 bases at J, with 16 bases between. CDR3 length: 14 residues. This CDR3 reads CASRPHNSGYGYTF. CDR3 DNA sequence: TGTGCCAGCAGACCGCATAACTCGGGTTATGGCTACACCTTC.

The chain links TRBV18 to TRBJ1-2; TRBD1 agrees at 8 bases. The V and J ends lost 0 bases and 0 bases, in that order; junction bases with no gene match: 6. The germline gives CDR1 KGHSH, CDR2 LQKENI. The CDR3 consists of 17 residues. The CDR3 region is CASSPPSGQETNYGYTF. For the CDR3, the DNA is TGTGCCAGCTCACCACCTTCGGGACAGGAAACTAACTATGGCTACACCTTC. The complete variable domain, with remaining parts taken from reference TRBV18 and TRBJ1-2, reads NAGVMQNPRHLVRRRGQEARLRCSPMKGHSHVYWYRQLPEEGLKFMVYLQKENIIDESGMPKERFSAEFPKEGPSILRIQQVVRGDSAAYFCASSPPSGQETNYGYTFGSGTRLTVV.

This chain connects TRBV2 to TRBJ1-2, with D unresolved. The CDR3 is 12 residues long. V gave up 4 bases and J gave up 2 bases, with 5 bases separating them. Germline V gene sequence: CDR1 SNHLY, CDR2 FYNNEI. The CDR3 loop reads CASSGGNYGYTF. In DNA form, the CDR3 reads TGTGCCAGCAGTGGTGGCAACTATGGCTACACCTTC.

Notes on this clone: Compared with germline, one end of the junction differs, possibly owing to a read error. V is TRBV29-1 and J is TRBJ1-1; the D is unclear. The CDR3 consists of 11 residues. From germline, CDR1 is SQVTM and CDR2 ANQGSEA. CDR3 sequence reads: CSVRLFTEAFF. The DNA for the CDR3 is TGCAGCGTCCGACTATTCACTGAAGCTTTTTTT. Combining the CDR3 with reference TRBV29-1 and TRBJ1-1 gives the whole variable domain SAVISQKPSRDICQRGTSLTIQCQVDSQVTMMFWYRQQPGQSLTLIATANQGSEATYESGFVIDKFPISRPNLTFSTLTVSNMSPEDSSIYLCSVRLFTEAFFGQGTRLTVV.

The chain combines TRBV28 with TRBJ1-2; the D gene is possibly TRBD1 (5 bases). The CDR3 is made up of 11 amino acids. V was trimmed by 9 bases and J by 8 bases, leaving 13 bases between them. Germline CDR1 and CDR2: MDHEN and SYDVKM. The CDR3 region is CASGALEGYTF. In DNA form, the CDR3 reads TGTGCCAGTGGGGCCTTAGAGGGCTACACCTTC.

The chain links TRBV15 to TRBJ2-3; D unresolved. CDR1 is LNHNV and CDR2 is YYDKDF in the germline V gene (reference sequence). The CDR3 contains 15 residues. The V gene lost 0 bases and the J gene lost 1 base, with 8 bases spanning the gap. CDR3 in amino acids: CATSRDLGGTDTQYF. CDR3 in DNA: TGTGCCACCAGCAGAGATCTAGGAGGCACAGATACGCAGTATTTT. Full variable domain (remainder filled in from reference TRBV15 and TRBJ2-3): DAMVIQNPRYQVTQFGKPVTLSCSQTLNHNVMYWYQQKSSQAPKLLFHYYDKDFNNEADTPDNFQSRRPNTSFCFLDIRSPGLGDTAMYLCATSRDLGGTDTQYFGPGTRLTVL.

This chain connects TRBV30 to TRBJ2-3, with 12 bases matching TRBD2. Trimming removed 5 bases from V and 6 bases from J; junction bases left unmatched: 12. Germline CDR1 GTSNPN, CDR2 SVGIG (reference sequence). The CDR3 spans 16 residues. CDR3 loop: CAWQKGLAGGLDTQYF. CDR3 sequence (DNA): TGTGCCTGGCAAAAGGGCCTAGCGGGGGGGCTTGATACGCAGTATTTT.

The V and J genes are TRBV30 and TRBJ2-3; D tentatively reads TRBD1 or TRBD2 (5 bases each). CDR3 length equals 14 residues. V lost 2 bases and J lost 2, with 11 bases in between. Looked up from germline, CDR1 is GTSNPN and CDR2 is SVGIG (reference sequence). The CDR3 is CAWSLGENTDTQYF. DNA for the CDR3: TGTGCCTGGAGTTTGGGGGAGAACACAGATACGCAGTATTTT. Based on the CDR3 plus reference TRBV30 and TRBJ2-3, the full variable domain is SQTIHQWPATLVQPVGSPLSLECTVEGTSNPNLYWYRQAAGRGLQLLFYSVGIGQISSEVPQNLSASRPQDRQFILSSKKLLLSDSGFYLCAWSLGENTDTQYFGPGTRLTVL.

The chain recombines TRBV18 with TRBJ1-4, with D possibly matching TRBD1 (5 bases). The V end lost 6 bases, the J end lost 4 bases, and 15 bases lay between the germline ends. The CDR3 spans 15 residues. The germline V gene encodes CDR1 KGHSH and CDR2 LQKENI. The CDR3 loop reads CASSPRGISNEKLFF. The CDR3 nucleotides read TGTGCCAGCTCGCCAAGGGGCATCAGTAATGAAAAACTGTTTTTT.

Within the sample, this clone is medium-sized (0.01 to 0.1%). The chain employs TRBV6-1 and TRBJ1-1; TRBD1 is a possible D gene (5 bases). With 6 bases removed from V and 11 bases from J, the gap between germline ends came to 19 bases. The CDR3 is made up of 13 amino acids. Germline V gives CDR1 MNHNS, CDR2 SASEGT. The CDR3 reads CASSHPGPNVAFF. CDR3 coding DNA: TGTGCCAGCAGCCATCCGGGACCCAACGTGGCTTTCTTT.

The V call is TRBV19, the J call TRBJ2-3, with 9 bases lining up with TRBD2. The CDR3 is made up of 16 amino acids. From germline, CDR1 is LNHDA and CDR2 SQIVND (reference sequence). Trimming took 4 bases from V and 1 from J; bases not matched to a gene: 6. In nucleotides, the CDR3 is TGTGCCAGTAGTACCTTTAGCGGGGGACGCACAGATACGCAGTATTTT. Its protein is CASSTFSGGRTDTQYF.

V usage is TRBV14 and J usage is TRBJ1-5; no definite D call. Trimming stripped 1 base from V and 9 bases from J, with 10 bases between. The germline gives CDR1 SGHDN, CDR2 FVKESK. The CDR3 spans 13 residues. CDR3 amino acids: CASSQAVGWPQHF. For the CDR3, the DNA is TGTGCCAGCAGCCAAGCCGTTGGTTGGCCCCAGCATTTT.

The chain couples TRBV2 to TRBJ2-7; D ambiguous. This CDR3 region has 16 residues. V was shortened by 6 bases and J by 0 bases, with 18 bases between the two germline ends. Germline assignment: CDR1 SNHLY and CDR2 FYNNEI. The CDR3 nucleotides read TGTGCCAGCAGGGCAACCGCCGGGTCGTCCTCCTACGAGCAGTACTTC. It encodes CASRATAGSSSYEQYF. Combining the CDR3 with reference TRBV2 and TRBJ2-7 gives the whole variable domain EPEVTQTPSHQVTQMGQEVILRCVPISNHLYFYWYRQILGQKVEFLVSFYNNEISEKSEIFDDQFSVERPDGSNFTLKIRSTKLEDSAMYFCASRATAGSSSYEQYFGPGTRLTVT.

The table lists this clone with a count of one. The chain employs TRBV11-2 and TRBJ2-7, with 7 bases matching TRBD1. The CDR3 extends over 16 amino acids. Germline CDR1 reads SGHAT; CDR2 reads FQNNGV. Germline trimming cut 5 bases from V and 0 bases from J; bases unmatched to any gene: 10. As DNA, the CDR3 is TGTGCCAGCAGCACTGGACAGGCCCTCCCCTCCTACGAGCAGTACTTC. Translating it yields CASSTGQALPSYEQYF. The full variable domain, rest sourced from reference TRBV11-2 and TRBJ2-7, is EAGVAQSPRYKIIEKRQSVAFWCNPISGHATLYWYQQILGQGPKLLIQFQNNGVVDDSQLPKDRFSAERLKGVDSTLKIQPAKLEDSAVYLCASSTGQALPSYEQYFGPGTRLTVT.

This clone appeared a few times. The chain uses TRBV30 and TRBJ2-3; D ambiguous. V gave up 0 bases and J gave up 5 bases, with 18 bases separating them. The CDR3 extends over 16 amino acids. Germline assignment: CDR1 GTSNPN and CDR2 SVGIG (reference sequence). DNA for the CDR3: TGTGCCTGGAGTGTAGGGTCGGGTCTCACTCGAGATACGCAGTATTTT. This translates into CAWSVGSGLTRDTQYF.

The CDR3 bases are TGTGCCAGCAGCCAAGGTGCGGGGAACCAAGAGACCCAGTACTTC. Amino acids: CASSQGAGNQETQYF. The rearrangement uses TRBV4-2 and TRBJ2-5; weak D call: TRBD2 (6 bases). CDR3 length equals 15 residues. In germline, CDR1 is LGHNA, CDR2 YNFKEQ. V lost 1 base and J 0 bases, leaving 9 bases between the germline ends.

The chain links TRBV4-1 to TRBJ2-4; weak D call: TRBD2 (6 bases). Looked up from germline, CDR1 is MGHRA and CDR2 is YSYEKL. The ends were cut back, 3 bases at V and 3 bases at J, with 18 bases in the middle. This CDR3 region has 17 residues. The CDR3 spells CASSQTPGLRGKNIQYF. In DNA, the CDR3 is TGCGCCAGCAGCCAGACACCGGGACTCAGAGGCAAAAACATTCAGTACTTC.

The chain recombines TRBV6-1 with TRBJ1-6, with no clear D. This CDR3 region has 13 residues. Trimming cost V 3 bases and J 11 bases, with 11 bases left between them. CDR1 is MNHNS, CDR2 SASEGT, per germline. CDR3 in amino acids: CASSERQAAPLHF. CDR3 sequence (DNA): TGTGCCAGCAGTGAGAGGCAGGCAGCACCCCTCCACTTT.

The CDR3, as DNA: TGTGCCAGCAGCGCTATCTGGGGCGGCACAGATACGCAGTATTTT. It translates to CASSAIWGGTDTQYF. The V gene is TRBV9, the J gene TRBJ2-3, with a weak D call TRBD1 (5 bases). The CDR3 spans 15 residues. Between the trimmed V and J ends, which lost 3 bases and 1 base, there was a span of 12 bases. Germline V gene sequence: CDR1 SGDLS, CDR2 YYNGEE.